The 27 T cell receptor beta chains presented below share a single source sample, sequenced in a study of vaccination effects on CD4 cells after COVID-19. Assay used: immunoSEQ multiplex PCR; TCRdb lists only in-frame clones, some missing. The sample has some 69,000 clones, around 70% seen once. The authors isolated CD4+ T cells after nine to eleven days of culture. As their vaccination, participants received two doses of either BNT162b2 or mRNA-1273. The antigens for these receptors are not known. The sequencing used CD4+ T cells from PBMCs cultured without peptide, collected after COVID-19 vaccination. These receptor sequences come from a human donor who received a COVID-19 vaccine.

The CDR3 protein is CAWSPRAPSNQPQHF. DNA of the CDR3: TGTGCCTGGAGTCCACGAGCCCCTAGCAATCAGCCCCAGCATTTT. The rearrangement uses TRBV30 and TRBJ1-5, with D unclear. There are 15 residues in the CDR3. V was shortened by 2 bases and J by 0 bases, with 11 bases between the two germline ends. CDR1 GTSNPN and CDR2 SVGIG come from the germline V gene (reference sequence).

The J gene is TRBJ2-7, the V gene TRBV18, with TRBD1 matching over 10 bases. Per the germline V gene, CDR1 is KGHSH and CDR2 is LQKENI. The CDR3 sequence is 14 residues long. V was clipped by 6 bases and J by 6 bases; unmatched bases: 8. The CDR3 DNA reads TGTGCCAGCTCCCAAGGTGGGGACAGGGGCGAGCAGTACGTC. Translating gives CASSQGGDRGEQYV.

V gene TRBV11-2 combines with J gene TRBJ1-6, with D possibly TRBD1 on 6 matching bases. The germline gives CDR1 SGHAT, CDR2 FQNNGV. This CDR3 is built from 13 residues. Trimming took off 0 bases at V and 13 bases at J, with 10 bases between the two ends. Here the CDR3 reads CASSLEGGGPLHF. For the CDR3, the DNA is TGTGCCAGCAGCTTAGAGGGGGGGGGCCCCCTCCACTTT.

The rearrangement links TRBV5-1 to TRBJ2-5, with 9 bases lining up with TRBD2. This CDR3 region has 16 residues. With 4 bases clipped from V and 5 bases from J, the junction kept 12 bases outside the gene matches. CDR1 is SGHRS and CDR2 is YFSETQ in the germline V gene. This CDR3 reads CASSQLGLAGRETQYF. The CDR3 coding sequence is TGCGCCAGCAGCCAATTGGGTCTAGCGGGGCGGGAGACCCAGTACTTC.

This chain links TRBV27 with TRBJ1-5; the match to TRBD1 covers 9 bases. The CDR3 is 16 amino acids. Germline V gene sequence: CDR1 MNHEY, CDR2 SMNVEV (reference sequence). The trim removed 4 bases at V and 8 bases at J, leaving 12 bases unmatched. CDR3 sequence reads: CASSSQDRGGLEPQHF. CDR3 bases: TGTGCCAGCAGTTCACAGGACAGGGGAGGATTGGAGCCCCAGCATTTT.

The V gene is TRBV27, the J gene TRBJ2-1; 9 nucleotides match TRBD2. Germline V gene data show CDR1 as MNHEY and CDR2 as SMNVEV (reference sequence). CDR3 length: 15 residues. Trimming removed 3 bases from V and 5 bases from J; junction bases left unmatched: 5. In DNA form, the CDR3 reads TGTGCCAGCAGTTTGTGGCTAGCGGGGAACAATGAGCAGTTCTTC. This encodes CASSLWLAGNNEQFF.

This clone turned up a few times. The CDR3 loop is CASSRDGTLGETQYF. CDR3 sequence (DNA): TGCGCCAGCAGTAGGGACGGGACTCTCGGGGAGACCCAGTACTTC. The chain couples TRBV5-1 to TRBJ2-5, with D possibly being TRBD2 (6 bases). The CDR3 sequence is 15 residues long. Between the trimmed V and J ends, which lost 5 bases and 5 bases, there was a span of 19 bases. CDR1 is SGHRS, CDR2 YFSETQ, per germline.

The chain is built from TRBV6-5 and TRBJ2-5; D may match TRBD1 or TRBD2 (6 bases each). V was cut by 7 bases and J by 5 bases, with 17 bases left in between. Germline CDR1 reads MNHEY; CDR2 reads SVGAGI. The CDR3 totals 14 residues. CDR3 sequence: CASIHGGAGETQYF. The DNA of the CDR3 is TGTGCCAGCATCCACGGGGGCGCGGGGGAGACCCAGTACTTC.

This chain links TRBV7-8 with TRBJ2-7; 13 bases map to TRBD2. After removal of 3 bases from V and 6 bases from J, the junction contained 5 bases not matched to a gene. Germline CDR1 SGHVS, CDR2 FQNEAQ. The CDR3 extends over 15 amino acids. CDR3 DNA sequence: TGTGCCAGCAGCTTCCCCGGGACTAGCGGGGTCGAGCAGTACGTC. Protein: CASSFPGTSGVEQYV.

The CDR3 nucleotides are TGTGCCAGCAGTTACGACAGGGTAGAGACCCAGTACTTC. Its protein is CASSYDRVETQYF. The chain is built from TRBV6-5 and TRBJ2-5; 7 positions agree with TRBD1. The CDR3 is made up of 13 amino acids. J lost 4 bases, V lost 2 bases, and 1 base had no gene match. CDR1 is MNHEY and CDR2 is SVGAGI in the germline V gene.

The V and J genes are TRBV4-3 and TRBJ2-3; D not resolved. Between the trimmed V and J ends, which lost 0 bases and 6 bases, there was a span of 7 bases. The CDR3 totals 13 residues. CDR1 LGHNA and CDR2 YSLEER come from the germline V gene. Here the CDR3 reads CASSQDYWDTQYF. The CDR3 region has the DNA TGCGCCAGCAGCCAAGATTATTGGGATACGCAGTATTTT.

In its sample, this clone was seen a few times. V usage is TRBV2 and J usage is TRBJ1-1; unclear D gene. The CDR3 is made up of 15 amino acids. The germline gives CDR1 SNHLY, CDR2 FYNNEI. V dropped 4 bases and J dropped 1 base, with 13 bases sitting between them. DNA of the CDR3: TGTGCCAGCAGTGTTGGGCCCCACCGGAACACTGAAGCTTTCTTT. It codes for CASSVGPHRNTEAFF. Looking up the rest from reference TRBV2 and TRBJ1-1 gives the full variable domain: EPEVTQTPSHQVTQMGQEVILRCVPISNHLYFYWYRQILGQKVEFLVSFYNNEISEKSEIFDDQFSVERPDGSNFTLKIRSTKLEDSAMYFCASSVGPHRNTEAFFGQGTRLTVV.

The chain employs TRBV7-2 and TRBJ1-2; D is undetermined. V was cut by 5 bases and J by 4 bases, with 11 bases left in between. The CDR3 covers 13 residues. Looked up from germline, CDR1 is SGHTA and CDR2 is FQGNSA. CDR3 DNA sequence: TGTGCCAGCAGCCCCGACCATCTCTATGGCTACACCTTC. Encoded protein: CASSPDHLYGYTF. Filled out from reference TRBV7-2 and TRBJ1-2, the complete variable domain reads GAGVSQSPSNKVTEKGKDVELRCDPISGHTALYWYRQSLGQGLEFLIYFQGNSAPDKSGLPSDRFSAERTGGSVSTLTIQRTQQEDSAVYLCASSPDHLYGYTFGSGTRLTVV.

The sample holds a few counts of this clone. The rearrangement links TRBV7-2 to TRBJ2-3; 11 bases align to TRBD1. Unmatched junction bases numbered 10, after V lost 4 bases and J lost 4 bases. The CDR3 covers 17 residues. The germline V gene encodes CDR1 SGHTA and CDR2 FQGNSA. The CDR3 loop reads CASSWSGTGGRADTQYF. DNA for the CDR3: TGTGCCAGCAGCTGGTCCGGGACAGGGGGGAGGGCAGATACGCAGTATTTT.

Concerning this clone itself: One end of the junction fails to match germline, which may point to a read error. The chain combines TRBV28 with TRBJ2-3, with TRBD2 identical over 8 bases. CDR1 MDHEN and CDR2 SYDVKM come from the germline V gene. The CDR3 spans 17 residues. The CDR3 sequence is CASSPPAGTSGTDTQYF. In nucleotides, the CDR3 is TGTGCCAGCAGTCCCCCTGCGGGGACTAGTGGCACCGATACGCAGTATTTT.

V and J are TRBV5-1 and TRBJ2-3; D unclear. The CDR3 runs 13 residues. V lost 1 base, J lost 3 bases, and 6 bases lay in between. CDR1 is SGHRS and CDR2 is YFSETQ in the germline V gene. CDR3 nucleotides: TGCGCCAGCAGCTTGCCTGAAACAGATACGCAGTATTTT. This sequence encodes CASSLPETDTQYF.

This clone occurred once. The V gene is TRBV4-2, the J gene TRBJ2-1; 7 nucleotides agree with TRBD2. With V trimmed by 0 bases and J by 4 bases, 6 bases remained unmatched. This CDR3 comprises 16 residues. The germline gives CDR1 LGHNA, CDR2 YNFKEQ. In DNA form, the CDR3 reads TGTGCCAGCAGCCAAGAAGGAGCGGGGTATTACAATGAGCAGTTCTTC. The encoded protein is CASSQEGAGYYNEQFF.

The chain couples TRBV9 to TRBJ1-6; no definite D call. This CDR3 has 13 amino acids. V dropped 4 bases and J dropped 7 bases, with 9 bases sitting between them. From germline, CDR1 is SGDLS and CDR2 YYNGEE. The CDR3 is CASSPDPNSPLHF. The CDR3 bases are TGTGCCAGCAGCCCGGACCCAAATTCACCCCTCCACTTT.

This sequence joins TRBV9 and TRBJ2-3; the match to TRBD2 covers 11 bases. From germline, CDR1 is SGDLS and CDR2 YYNGEE. V gave up 4 bases and J gave up 5 bases; unmatched junction bases: 9. The CDR3 is 16 amino acids. CDR3 sequence reads: CASSPRSGGAGDTQYF. The CDR3 DNA reads TGTGCCAGCAGCCCTCGTAGCGGGGGGGCTGGAGATACGCAGTATTTT.

CDR3 sequence: CASRRGQGLYEQFF. CDR3 sequence (DNA): TGTGCCAGCAGAAGGGGACAGGGGTTATATGAGCAGTTCTTC. The chain links TRBV6-5 to TRBJ2-1, with 10 bases that match TRBD1. Germline loops: CDR1 MNHEY, CDR2 SVGAGI. The CDR3 has 14 amino acids. V was pared by 6 bases and J by 8 bases, with 7 bases of the junction left unmatched.

V is TRBV6-5 and J is TRBJ1-5; 8 bases agree with TRBD1. Trimming removed 6 bases from V and 7 bases from J; junction bases left unmatched: 8. Germline V gene data show CDR1 as MNHEY and CDR2 as SVGAGI. The CDR3 totals 14 residues. CDR3 in DNA: TGTGCCAGCAGGGACAGGGACCTATGGCAGCCCCAGCATTTT. Amino acid sequence: CASRDRDLWQPQHF.

This chain connects TRBV5-4 to TRBJ2-1, with TRBD2 matching 9 bases. The CDR3 is 15 residues long. From germline, CDR1 is SGHNT and CDR2 YYREEE (reference sequence). Trimming at V came to 4 bases and at J to 5 bases, leaving 7 bases not matched to a gene. The CDR3 coding sequence is TGTGCCAGCAGCCCTGGTAGCGGGGGCAACAATGAGCAGTTCTTC. Translation gives CASSPGSGGNNEQFF.

This chain joins TRBV19 and TRBJ2-1, with 8 bases identical to TRBD1. V lost 5 bases and J lost 8; bases outside the gene matches: 5. CDR3 length: 13 amino acids. Germline V gene lookup returns CDR1 LNHDA and CDR2 SQIVND (reference sequence). The chain's CDR3 is CASSYDRGDEQFF. CDR3 DNA: TGTGCCAGTAGTTATGACAGGGGCGATGAGCAGTTCTTC.

The chain combines TRBV18 with TRBJ1-1; D possibly corresponds to TRBD1 (6 bases). V gave up 2 bases and J gave up 0 bases, with 13 bases separating them. The CDR3 contains 16 residues. The V gene's germline CDR1 is KGHSH and CDR2 LQKENI. CDR3 in DNA: TGTGCCAGCTCACCAGCCCTAACAGGGATGAACACTGAAGCTTTCTTT. It specifies CASSPALTGMNTEAFF.

The chain uses TRBV10-3 and TRBJ1-1, with TRBD1 matching over 7 bases. V was pared by 0 bases and J by 6 bases, with 7 bases of the junction left unmatched. CDR3 length equals 15 residues. Germline loops: CDR1 ENHRY, CDR2 SYGVKD. The CDR3, as DNA: TGTGCCATCAGTGAGTCTGGGGGACAGATAGCTGAAGCTTTCTTT. Translating gives CAISESGGQIAEAFF.

The chain combines TRBV7-9 with TRBJ1-4; D gene ambiguous. The CDR3 totals 14 residues. V gave up 4 bases and J gave up 8 bases, with 14 bases separating them. CDR1 SEHNR and CDR2 FQNEAQ come from the germline V gene (reference sequence). Here the CDR3 DNA reads TGTGCCAGCAGCTCGTACCCCTTATCAGAAAAACTGTTTTTT. Translation gives CASSSYPLSEKLFF.

The chain combines TRBV3-1 (or the pseudogene TRBV3-2) with TRBJ2-3; TRBD2 aligns across 7 bases. This CDR3 spans 15 amino acids. CDR1 is LGHDT, CDR2 YNNKEL, per germline (reference sequence). The J segment lost 5 bases and the V segment lost 5 bases, leaving 10 bases of the junction unmatched. The CDR3 region has the DNA TGTGCCAGCAGCGTTCAGCGGGGAGGGAGAGATACGCAGTATTTT. This gives the protein CASSVQRGGRDTQYF.